This T cell receptor (beta chain) was recorded in a study of early T cells in non-severe SARS-CoV-2 infection. Overall study: Bulk RNA taken from unsorted whole blood was sequenced, leaving chains unpaired.

Note on this clonotype: The antigen remains unidentified. This may stem from a read error, because a much larger clone lies one nucleotide away.

Tagging with unique molecular identifiers was applied to individual cDNA molecules. TCRdb processed the 5' RACE reads anew with MiXCR; each CDR3 protein has one entry. Found here are tens of thousands of distinct CDR3 sequences, around 14% of them singletons; the top ten hold approximately 8.5%. Germline V gives CDR1 MNHEY, CDR2 SMNVEV (reference sequence). The trim removed 8 bases at V and 2 bases at J, leaving 15 bases unmatched. The CDR3 is 17 residues long. The study, taken as a whole, reports: Private and CD4 specificities were missed by VDJdb matching, which favored anti-spike CD8 responses.

Sequencing used whole blood, obtained at baseline. The sequence was obtained from an adult who was a healthcare worker with PCR-confirmed SARS-CoV-2 infection or an uninfected control (not recorded which). V is TRBV27 and J is TRBJ2-3, with 8 bases that match TRBD2. The CDR3 spells CASRYGGARVPTDTQYF. The CDR3 region has the DNA TGTGCCAGCCGATACGGGGGGGCACGGGTTCCCACAGATACGCAGTATTTT.